This passage covers 18 T cell receptor beta chains from one sample sequenced in a study of post-analysis software for immune sequencing data. Overall study findings and caveats: Elevated frequency relative to controls characterized roughly 5 TRBV segments in patients, TRBV5-6, TRBV5-1 and TRBV20-1 among them.

Unique-molecular-identifier-tagged TCR beta cDNA libraries were used. Each CDR3 protein is one row after TCRdb ran MiXCR on the PCR reads. The sample has roughly 870,000 distinct CDR3 sequences; about 50% are singletons. No antigen has been assigned to these receptors. The sequencing sample was made of blood. Receptors originate from a girl between 10 and 17 years old with multiple sclerosis.

This clonotype was picked up a small number of times. The chain uses TRBV12-3 or TRBV12-4 and TRBJ2-5, with 16 bases matching TRBD2. CDR3 size: 16 residues. The junction had 4 bases not matched to a gene; V was cut back by 5 bases and J by 4 bases. The CDR3 nucleotides are TGTGCCAGCAGTGGGGGACTAGCGGGAGGGCCAGAGACCCAGTACTTC. Amino acids: CASSGGLAGGPETQYF.

The genes are TRBV5-1 and TRBJ1-1, with a tentative D call TRBD1 (6 bases). V was trimmed by 4 bases and J by 3 bases, leaving 19 bases between them. This CDR3 is 16 amino acids long. Germline loops: CDR1 SGHRS, CDR2 YFSETQ. The CDR3 reads CASSPESRGSDTEAFF. The DNA for the CDR3 is TGCGCCAGCAGCCCGGAATCCAGGGGATCAGACACTGAAGCTTTCTTT.

The chain employs TRBV29-1 and TRBJ2-7, with 8 nucleotides matching TRBD2. The CDR3 totals 13 residues. Trimming took 4 bases from V and 0 from J; bases not matched to a gene: 2. CDR1 is SQVTM, CDR2 ANQGSEA, per germline. This CDR3 reads CSVAGGISYEQYF. For the CDR3, the DNA is TGCAGCGTTGCGGGGGGGATCTCCTACGAGCAGTACTTC.

The chain joins TRBV20-1 to TRBJ2-5; the D gene is possibly TRBD2 (5 bases). This CDR3 comprises 15 residues. Trimming left V 0 bases short and J 2 bases short, with 13 bases between. Germline V gives CDR1 DFQATT, CDR2 SNEGSKA (reference sequence). CDR3 amino acids: CSARDTGVYQETQYF. Here the CDR3 DNA reads TGCAGTGCTAGAGATACCGGGGTGTATCAAGAGACCCAGTACTTC.

The chain has TRBV28 and TRBJ1-2; the match to TRBD1 covers 8 bases. The CDR3 runs to 15 residues. CDR1 and CDR2 from the germline V gene are MDHEN and SYDVKM. V gave up 3 bases and J gave up 3 bases; unmatched junction bases: 6. The CDR3: CASSFPRGQDYGYTF. The DNA of the CDR3 is TGTGCCAGCAGTTTTCCCAGGGGGCAGGACTATGGCTACACCTTC.

This chain links TRBV4-1 with TRBJ2-3; D is ambiguous. V was clipped by 3 bases and J by 0 bases, with 13 bases between them. Germline CDR1 MGHRA, CDR2 YSYEKL. The CDR3 runs to 16 residues. CDR3 sequence (DNA): TGCGCCAGCAGCCACGCCGGCCCCCTTAGCACAGATACGCAGTATTTT. It is translated as CASSHAGPLSTDTQYF.

The chain combines TRBV12-3 or TRBV12-4 with TRBJ2-7; no firm D call. The CDR3 runs 18 residues. V lost 3 bases and J lost 0, with 21 bases in between. Here the CDR3 DNA reads TGTGCCAGCAGTTTTGGTCCCCTAGGGCGGCTCTCCTCCTACGAGCAGTACTTC. As protein: CASSFGPLGRLSSYEQYF.

This chain links TRBV12-3 or TRBV12-4 with TRBJ2-1; weak D call: TRBD2 (6 bases). V lost 2 bases and J 4 bases, leaving 12 bases between the germline ends. CDR3 length: 15 amino acids. The CDR3 region is CASSLPRDFYNEQFF. For the CDR3, the DNA is TGTGCCAGCAGTTTACCCCGGGACTTTTACAATGAGCAGTTCTTC.

This chain joins TRBV10-3 and TRBJ2-5, with 9 bases aligning to TRBD1. Germline V gives CDR1 ENHRY, CDR2 SYGVKD. This CDR3 region has 14 residues. Trimming removed 7 bases from V and 4 bases from J; junction bases left unmatched: 7. CDR3 sequence: CAINPDRGSETQYF. The CDR3 region has the DNA TGTGCCATCAACCCGGACAGGGGTTCAGAGACCCAGTACTTC.

The chain links TRBV29-1 to TRBJ2-1; 8 bases align to TRBD2. CDR3 length: 16 amino acids. Trimming at V came to 4 bases and at J to 6 bases, leaving 14 bases not matched to a gene. Germline lookup yields CDR1 SQVTM and CDR2 ANQGSEA. The CDR3: CSVGRREALLGNEQFF. The CDR3, as DNA: TGCAGCGTTGGTCGGCGGGAGGCCCTCCTTGGCAATGAGCAGTTCTTC.

This clonotype has more than one count but fewer than ten. This chain uses TRBV12-3 or TRBV12-4 with TRBJ1-2, with a weak D call TRBD1 (6 bases). Trimming took off 3 bases at V and 6 bases at J, with 11 bases between the two ends. CDR3 length equals 13 residues. The CDR3 DNA reads as TGTGCCAGCAGTTTCTTCAGGGGTCATGGCTACACCTTC. This translates into CASSFFRGHGYTF.

This clonotype is a singleton in its sample. The chain joins TRBV5-4 to TRBJ2-1; the D call may be TRBD1 or TRBD2 (5 bases each). V lost 0 bases, J lost 4 bases, and 11 bases lay in between. CDR3 length: 15 residues. Germline assignment: CDR1 SGHNT and CDR2 YYREEE (reference sequence). The CDR3 coding sequence is TGTGCCAGCAGCTTGGGTATGAGGGGTTACAATGAGCAGTTCTTC. It yields the protein CASSLGMRGYNEQFF.

The sample holds a few counts of this clonotype. This chain's CDR3 is CASSLSGGVGEQFF. Here the CDR3 DNA reads TGTGCCAGCAGCCTTAGCGGGGGGGTTGGTGAGCAGTTCTTC. The chain combines TRBV7-3 with TRBJ2-1; 11 nucleotides match TRBD2. Germline loops: CDR1 SGHTA, CDR2 FQGTGA. The junction had 6 bases not matched to a gene; V was cut back by 5 bases and J by 9 bases. CDR3 size: 14 residues.

The rearrangement links TRBV4-1 to TRBJ1-2; TRBD1 matches at 9 bases. Germline lookup yields CDR1 MGHRA and CDR2 YSYEKL. With V trimmed by 2 bases and J by 8 bases, 9 bases remained unmatched. The CDR3 has 15 residues. The CDR3 DNA reads TGCGCCAGCAGCCAACTTTGGGGACAGGGAAGAGGCTACACCTTC. Translation: CASSQLWGQGRGYTF.

The J gene is TRBJ2-3, the V gene TRBV20-1; 8 bases fit TRBD1. The germline CDR1 and CDR2 sequences are DFQATT and SNEGSKA (reference sequence). This CDR3 contains 11 residues. CDR3 sequence reads: CRVDRADTQYF. DNA of the CDR3: TGCAGGGTGGACAGGGCAGATACGCAGTATTTT.

The chain employs TRBV29-1 and TRBJ2-1, with D perhaps assigned TRBD1 or TRBD2 (6 bases each). The CDR3 contains 13 residues. The germline gives CDR1 SQVTM, CDR2 ANQGSEA. With 8 bases removed from V and 7 bases from J, the gap between germline ends came to 18 bases. The CDR3 nucleotides are TGCAGCCAAGTTTCGGGGGCGTCTAATGAGCAGTTCTTC. Protein product: CSQVSGASNEQFF.

The gene calls are TRBV5-1 and TRBJ2-6, with D tentatively TRBD1 or TRBD2 (5 bases each). Trimming stripped 3 bases from V and 2 bases from J, with 12 bases between. CDR3 size: 16 residues. CDR1 and CDR2 (germline): SGHRS, YFSETQ. The CDR3: CASSSARGPGANVLTF. The CDR3 region has the DNA TGCGCCAGCAGCTCCGCCCGGGGACCTGGGGCCAACGTCCTGACTTTC.

This clonotype has a single count. The chain joins TRBV7-9 to TRBJ2-3; 9 bases line up with TRBD1. The V segment lost 8 bases and the J segment 0 bases; nucleotides outside the gene matches: 3. Germline V lookup: CDR1 SEHNR, CDR2 FQNEAQ (reference sequence). This CDR3 comprises 14 residues. CDR3 bases: TGTGCCAGCGAGGACAGGGGAAGCACAGATACGCAGTATTTT. Protein: CASEDRGSTDTQYF. Together with reference TRBV7-9 and TRBJ2-3, the CDR3 gives the full variable domain: DTGVSQNPRHKITKRGQNVTFRCDPISEHNRLYWYRQTLGQGPEFLTYFQNEAQLEKSRLLSDRFSAERPKGSFSTLEIQRTEQGDSAMYLCASEDRGSTDTQYFGPGTRLTVL.